Listed here are 19 T cell receptor beta chains from one sample, sequenced in a study of shared clonotypes between healthy human individuals. The assay was immunoSEQ multiplex PCR, and TCRdb's table has in-frame clones only and misses some. Found here are about 490,000 clones, 75% to 85% of them singletons; the top ten hold 10% to 15%. Sequenced sample: PBMCs. Every receptor here comes from a woman aged 40 to 50 in good health. Some clones in this sample may be carry-over from other donors' samples.

The chain couples TRBV5-1 to TRBJ1-5, with D tentatively TRBD1 (5 bases). Germline V CDR1 and CDR2: SGHRS, YFSETQ. The CDR3 totals 15 residues. The ends were cut back, 0 bases at V and 3 bases at J, with 10 bases in the middle. CDR3 residues: CASSLEGAFNQPQHF. The CDR3 nucleotides read TGCGCCAGCAGCTTGGAAGGGGCCTTCAATCAGCCCCAGCATTTT. The complete variable domain, with remaining parts taken from reference TRBV5-1 and TRBJ1-5, reads KAGVTQTPRYLIKTRGQQVTLSCSPISGHRSVSWYQQTPGQGLQFLFEYFSETQRNKGNFPGRFSGRQFSNSRSEMNVSTLELGDSALYLCASSLEGAFNQPQHFGDGTRLSIL.

The rearrangement uses TRBV9 and TRBJ1-4, with TRBD1 identical over 9 bases. The CDR3 has 17 residues. J gave up 6 bases and V 2 bases, and 11 bases lay outside the gene matches. Per germline, CDR1 SGDLS and CDR2 YYNGEE. CDR3 sequence reads: CASSVGSGQGDYEKLFF. The CDR3 DNA follows: TGTGCCAGCAGCGTGGGCTCGGGACAGGGAGATTATGAAAAACTGTTTTTT.

The CDR3 region has the DNA TGTGCCAGCAGCCCATTAGGGGGCGGCACAGATACGCAGTATTTT. Its protein product is CASSPLGGGTDTQYF. The genes are TRBV2 and TRBJ2-3, with 7 bases identical to TRBD1. The CDR3 has 15 amino acids. Losses at the gene ends were 6 bases for V and 1 base for J; bases not matched to a gene: 7. Germline CDR1 SNHLY, CDR2 FYNNEI.

The J gene is TRBJ1-5, the V gene TRBV30, with a tentative D call TRBD1 (6 bases). This CDR3 contains 15 residues. V lost 4 bases, J lost 0 bases, and 13 bases lay in between. In germline, CDR1 is GTSNPN, CDR2 SVGIG (reference sequence). The CDR3 nucleotides are TGTGCCTGGAAAGGACGGGGGGCTAGCAATCAGCCCCAGCATTTT. As protein: CAWKGRGASNQPQHF. Together with reference TRBV30 and TRBJ1-5, the CDR3 gives the full variable domain: SQTIHQWPATLVQPVGSPLSLECTVEGTSNPNLYWYRQAAGRGLQLLFYSVGIGQISSEVPQNLSASRPQDRQFILSSKKLLLSDSGFYLCAWKGRGASNQPQHFGDGTRLSIL.

CDR3 sequence (DNA): TGTGCCAGCAGCACTAGACAGACCGGGGAGCTGTTTTTT. It codes for CASSTRQTGELFF. This sequence joins TRBV7-9 and TRBJ2-2, with D tentatively TRBD1 or TRBD2 (5 bases each). Germline loops: CDR1 SEHNR, CDR2 FQNEAQ (reference sequence). Trimming left V 5 bases short and J 5 bases short, with 9 bases between. CDR3 length: 13 amino acids.

The genes are TRBV5-4 and TRBJ2-7, with D possibly TRBD1 on 5 matching bases. Per the germline V gene, CDR1 is SGHNT and CDR2 is YYREEE (reference sequence). This CDR3 spans 16 amino acids. The CDR3: CVTAPAPGYFGDEQYF. The DNA for the CDR3 is TGTGTTACAGCACCCGCCCCAGGGTACTTTGGAGACGAGCAGTACTTC.

The chain carries TRBV7-8 and TRBJ2-1; 10 nucleotides align to TRBD2. Germline CDR1 is SGHVS and CDR2 is FQNEAQ. The CDR3 has 16 residues. The J segment lost 1 base and the V segment lost 2 bases, leaving 2 bases of the junction unmatched. The CDR3 DNA reads TGTGCCAGCAGCTTACTAGCGGGAGTTTCCTACAATGAGCAGTTCTTC. Residues: CASSLLAGVSYNEQFF.

The chain recombines TRBV25-1 with TRBJ1-2, with 10 bases lining up with TRBD1. Germline values: CDR1 MGHDK, CDR2 SYGVNS. Losses at the gene ends were 4 bases for V and 0 bases for J; bases not matched to a gene: 8. CDR3 length: 17 amino acids. The CDR3, as DNA: TGTGCCAGCAGTGTGTCCGAAGGGACAGGGGCTAACTATGGCTACACCTTC. It yields the protein CASSVSEGTGANYGYTF.

V usage is TRBV10-2 and J usage is TRBJ1-4; TRBD1 aligns across 7 bases. CDR1 is WSHSY and CDR2 is SAAADI in the germline V gene. V was pared by 7 bases and J by 6 bases, with 8 bases of the junction left unmatched. CDR3 size: 14 residues. CDR3 coding DNA: TGCGCCAGCACTGGTGACAGGGTCGATGAAAAACTGTTTTTT. The encoded protein is CASTGDRVDEKLFF.

This clone was seen many times. V is TRBV27 and J is TRBJ2-7, with a possible D match to TRBD1 (5 bases). The CDR3 consists of 12 residues. CDR1 and CDR2 from the germline V gene are MNHEY and SMNVEV (reference sequence). V was cut by 5 bases and J by 9 bases, with 14 bases left in between. The CDR3 is CASSPPGRGQYF. The CDR3 bases are TGTGCCAGCAGTCCACCAGGGCGTGGGCAGTACTTC.

The rearrangement uses TRBV18 and TRBJ2-5; maybe TRBD1 (5 bases). Trimming shortened V by 2 bases and J by 6 bases, and 13 bases separated the two germline ends. The CDR3 is 14 amino acids. From germline, CDR1 is KGHSH and CDR2 LQKENI. CDR3 nucleotide sequence: TGTGCCAGCTCACCATCAGCAGGGTCGCAGACCCAGTACTTC. This codes for CASSPSAGSQTQYF.

This clone was seen only once. V gene TRBV28 combines with J gene TRBJ1-1; possible D gene TRBD1, 5 bases. Germline assignment: CDR1 MDHEN and CDR2 SYDVKM. The CDR3 is 13 residues long. V gave up 1 base and J gave up 5 bases, with 8 bases separating them. The DNA of the CDR3 is TGTGCCAGCAGTTTATCCTGGGGGACTGAAGCTTTCTTT. This encodes CASSLSWGTEAFF.

The chain employs TRBV5-1 and TRBJ1-1, with 8 bases identical to TRBD1. With 0 bases clipped from V and 2 bases from J, the junction kept 6 bases outside the gene matches. This CDR3 has 16 residues. Germline V lookup: CDR1 SGHRS, CDR2 YFSETQ. This CDR3 is CASSLAVGQGNTEAFF. DNA of the CDR3: TGCGCCAGCAGCTTGGCCGTAGGACAGGGCAACACTGAAGCTTTCTTT. The full variable domain, its missing parts supplied by reference TRBV5-1 and TRBJ1-1, is KAGVTQTPRYLIKTRGQQVTLSCSPISGHRSVSWYQQTPGQGLQFLFEYFSETQRNKGNFPGRFSGRQFSNSRSEMNVSTLELGDSALYLCASSLAVGQGNTEAFFGQGTRLTVV.

The chain has TRBV28 and TRBJ2-7, with 9 nucleotides matching TRBD2. The J segment lost 0 bases and the V segment lost 5 bases, leaving 5 bases of the junction unmatched. CDR3 size: 15 residues. Germline CDR1 reads MDHEN; CDR2 reads SYDVKM. CDR3 sequence: CASSPRTSASYEQYF. The CDR3 region has the DNA TGTGCCAGCAGTCCAAGGACTAGCGCCTCCTACGAGCAGTACTTC.

V gene TRBV11-1 combines with J gene TRBJ2-1; possibly TRBD1 for D (6 bases). Germline V gives CDR1 SGHAT, CDR2 FQDESV (reference sequence). V was trimmed by 5 bases and J by 9 bases, leaving 11 bases between them. CDR3 length: 12 amino acids. The CDR3 region has the DNA TGTGCCAGCAGCCTAGGACAGATTGAGCAGTTCTTC. Protein: CASSLGQIEQFF.

This clone was observed a single time. The chain couples TRBV2 to TRBJ1-4, with a tentative D call TRBD1 (6 bases). Germline assignment: CDR1 SNHLY and CDR2 FYNNEI. Trimming shortened V by 7 bases and J by 7 bases, and 16 bases separated the two germline ends. The CDR3 spans 14 residues. The CDR3 DNA reads as TGTGCCAGCACCCGGACAGCCCGTAGTGAAAAACTGTTTTTT. Translating it yields CASTRTARSEKLFF.

The rearrangement links TRBV5-1 to TRBJ1-4; 8 bases agree with TRBD1. Losses at the gene ends were 4 bases for V and 2 bases for J; bases not matched to a gene: 7. The germline CDR1 and CDR2 sequences are SGHRS and YFSETQ. There are 16 residues in the CDR3. CDR3 nucleotide sequence: TGCGCCAGCAGCCAATTGCAGGGGGCGACTAATGAAAAACTGTTTTTT. Translating it yields CASSQLQGATNEKLFF.

The rearrangement links TRBV11-3 to TRBJ2-2; D is perhaps TRBD2 (6 bases). Germline loops: CDR1 SGHNT, CDR2 YENEEA. V was pared by 5 bases and J by 3 bases, with 19 bases between. CDR3 length: 17 amino acids. The CDR3 reads CASSHARRGRDTGELFF. The CDR3, as DNA: TGTGCCAGCAGCCATGCCCGGAGGGGACGCGACACCGGGGAGCTGTTTTTT.

This clone was seen just once. This chain links TRBV19 with TRBJ1-2; the match to TRBD1 covers 7 bases. Germline lookup yields CDR1 LNHDA and CDR2 SQIVND (reference sequence). This CDR3 comprises 17 residues. V lost 6 bases and J lost 3; bases outside the gene matches: 16. In DNA, the CDR3 is TGTGCCAGTAGCGAGACAGGGACAGTCGGTCGTTACTATGGCTACACCTTC. It specifies CASSETGTVGRYYGYTF.